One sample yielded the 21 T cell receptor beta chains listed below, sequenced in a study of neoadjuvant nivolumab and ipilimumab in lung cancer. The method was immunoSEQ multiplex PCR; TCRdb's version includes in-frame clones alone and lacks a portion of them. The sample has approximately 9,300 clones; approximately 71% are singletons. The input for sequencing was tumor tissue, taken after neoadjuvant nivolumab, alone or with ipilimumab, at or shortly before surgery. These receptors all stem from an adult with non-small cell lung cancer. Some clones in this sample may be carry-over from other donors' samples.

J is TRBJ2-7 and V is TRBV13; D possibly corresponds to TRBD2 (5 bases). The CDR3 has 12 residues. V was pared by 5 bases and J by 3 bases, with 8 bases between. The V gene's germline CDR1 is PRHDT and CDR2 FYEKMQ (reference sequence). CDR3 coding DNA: TGTGCCAGCAGCACTAGAAGCTACGAGCAGTACTTC. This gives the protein CASSTRSYEQYF.

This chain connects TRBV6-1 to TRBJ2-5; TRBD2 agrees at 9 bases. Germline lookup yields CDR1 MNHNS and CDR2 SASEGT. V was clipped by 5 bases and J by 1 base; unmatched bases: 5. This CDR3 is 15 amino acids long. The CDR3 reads CASSHSGGTQETQYF. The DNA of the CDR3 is TGTGCCAGCAGTCATAGCGGGGGCACCCAAGAGACCCAGTACTTC.

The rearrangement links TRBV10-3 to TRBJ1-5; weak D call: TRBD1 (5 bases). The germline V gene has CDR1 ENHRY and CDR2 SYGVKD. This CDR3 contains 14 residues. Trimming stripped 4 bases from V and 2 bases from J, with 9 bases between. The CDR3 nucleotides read TGTGCCATCAGTGGGGGAGGGGGCAATCAGCCCCAGCATTTT. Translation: CAISGGGGNQPQHF.

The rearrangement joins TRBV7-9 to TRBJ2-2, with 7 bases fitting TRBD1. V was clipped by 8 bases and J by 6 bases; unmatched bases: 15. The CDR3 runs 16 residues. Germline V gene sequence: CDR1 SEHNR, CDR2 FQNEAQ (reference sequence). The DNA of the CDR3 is TGTGCCAGCCTACTCCTAGACAGGGTGGTCCCCGGGGAGCTGTTTTTT. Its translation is CASLLLDRVVPGELFF.

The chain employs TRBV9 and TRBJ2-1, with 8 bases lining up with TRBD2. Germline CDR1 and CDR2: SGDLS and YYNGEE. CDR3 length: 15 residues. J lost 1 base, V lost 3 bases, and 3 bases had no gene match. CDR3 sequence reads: CASSARGGSYNEQFF. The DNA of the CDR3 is TGTGCCAGCAGCGCCCGGGGGGGTTCCTACAATGAGCAGTTCTTC.

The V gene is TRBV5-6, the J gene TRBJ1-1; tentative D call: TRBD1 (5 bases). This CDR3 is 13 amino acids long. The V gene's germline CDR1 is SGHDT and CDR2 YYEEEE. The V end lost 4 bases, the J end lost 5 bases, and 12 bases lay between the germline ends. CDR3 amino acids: CASSGGWGTEAFF. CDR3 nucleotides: TGTGCCAGCAGCGGGGGATGGGGTACTGAAGCTTTCTTT. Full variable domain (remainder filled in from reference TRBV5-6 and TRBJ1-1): DAGVTQSPTHLIKTRGQQVTLRCSPKSGHDTVSWYQQALGQGPQFIFQYYEEEERQRGNFPDRFSGHQFPNYSSELNVNALLLGDSALYLCASSGGWGTEAFFGQGTRLTVV.

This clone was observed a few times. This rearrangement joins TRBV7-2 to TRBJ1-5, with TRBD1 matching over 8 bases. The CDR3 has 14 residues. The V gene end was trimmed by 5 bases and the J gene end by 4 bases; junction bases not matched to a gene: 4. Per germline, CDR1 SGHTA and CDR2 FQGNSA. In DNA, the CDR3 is TGTGCCAGCAGCCCCGACAGGGGTAATCAGCCCCAGCATTTT. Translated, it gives CASSPDRGNQPQHF.

CDR3: CASSPATRGQETQYF. DNA of the CDR3: TGTGCCAGCTCACCAGCAACGCGGGGACAAGAGACCCAGTACTTC. The rearrangement joins TRBV18 to TRBJ2-5; tentatively, D is TRBD2 (6 bases). CDR1 and CDR2 (germline): KGHSH, LQKENI. CDR3 length: 15 residues. V was shortened by 2 bases and J by 2 bases, with 12 bases between the two germline ends.

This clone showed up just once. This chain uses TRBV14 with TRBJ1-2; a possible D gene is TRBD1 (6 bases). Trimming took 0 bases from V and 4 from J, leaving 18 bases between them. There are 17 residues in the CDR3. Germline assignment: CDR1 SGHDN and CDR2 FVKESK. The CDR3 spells CASSQEGPGGRVYGYTF. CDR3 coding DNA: TGTGCCAGCAGCCAAGAAGGTCCTGGGGGGCGCGTCTATGGCTACACCTTC.

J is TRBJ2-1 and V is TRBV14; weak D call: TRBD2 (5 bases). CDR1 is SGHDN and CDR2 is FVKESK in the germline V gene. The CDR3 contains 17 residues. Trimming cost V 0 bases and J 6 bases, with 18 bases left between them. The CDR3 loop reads CASSQDKVAPPSNEQFF. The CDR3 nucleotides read TGTGCCAGCAGCCAAGATAAGGTAGCGCCCCCCTCCAATGAGCAGTTCTTC. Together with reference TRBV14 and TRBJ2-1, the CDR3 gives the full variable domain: EAGVTQFPSHSVIEKGQTVTLRCDPISGHDNLYWYRRVMGKEIKFLLHFVKESKQDESGMPNNRFLAERTGGTYSTLKVQPAELEDSGVYFCASSQDKVAPPSNEQFFGPGTRLTVL.

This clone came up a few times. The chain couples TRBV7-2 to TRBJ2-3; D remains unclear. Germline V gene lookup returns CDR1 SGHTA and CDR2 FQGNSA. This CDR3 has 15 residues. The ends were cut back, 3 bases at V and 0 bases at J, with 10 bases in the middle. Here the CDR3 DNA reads TGTGCCAGCAGCTTCAAGGGCGGTAGCACAGATACGCAGTATTTT. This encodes CASSFKGGSTDTQYF.

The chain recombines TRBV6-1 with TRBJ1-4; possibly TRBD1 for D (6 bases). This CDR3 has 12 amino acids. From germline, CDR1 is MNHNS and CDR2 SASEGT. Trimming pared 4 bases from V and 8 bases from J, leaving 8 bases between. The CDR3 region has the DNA TGTGCCAGCAGTGCTGGACAGGAAAAACTGTTTTTT. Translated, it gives CASSAGQEKLFF.

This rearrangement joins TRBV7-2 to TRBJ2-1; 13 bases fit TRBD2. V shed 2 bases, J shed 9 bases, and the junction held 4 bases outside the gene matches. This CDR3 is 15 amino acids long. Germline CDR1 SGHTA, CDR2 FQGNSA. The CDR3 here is CASSLNGLAGAEQFF. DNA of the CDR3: TGTGCCAGCAGCTTAAATGGACTAGCGGGAGCTGAGCAGTTCTTC. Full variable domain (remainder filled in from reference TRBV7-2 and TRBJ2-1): GAGVSQSPSNKVTEKGKDVELRCDPISGHTALYWYRQSLGQGLEFLIYFQGNSAPDKSGLPSDRFSAERTGGSVSTLTIQRTQQEDSAVYLCASSLNGLAGAEQFFGPGTRLTVL.

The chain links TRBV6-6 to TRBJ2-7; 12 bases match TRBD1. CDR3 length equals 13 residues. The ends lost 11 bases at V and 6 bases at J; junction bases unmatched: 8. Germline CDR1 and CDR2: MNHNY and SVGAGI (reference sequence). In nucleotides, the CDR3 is TGTGCCGCGTCCGGGACAGGGGGCACCGAGCAGTACTTC. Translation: CAASGTGGTEQYF.

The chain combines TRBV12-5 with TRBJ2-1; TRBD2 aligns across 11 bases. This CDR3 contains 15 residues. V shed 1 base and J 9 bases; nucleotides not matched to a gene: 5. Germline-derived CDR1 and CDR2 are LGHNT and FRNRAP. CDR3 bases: TGTGCTAGTGGTTTGGGACTAGCGGGAAGGGGTGAGCAGTTCTTC. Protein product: CASGLGLAGRGEQFF.

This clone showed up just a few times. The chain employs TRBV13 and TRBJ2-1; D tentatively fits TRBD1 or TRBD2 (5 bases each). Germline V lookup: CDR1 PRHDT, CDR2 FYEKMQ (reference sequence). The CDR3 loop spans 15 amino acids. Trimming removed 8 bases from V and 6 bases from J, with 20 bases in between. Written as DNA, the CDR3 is TGTGCCAGCGCCCGTACGGGGCAGGCGGTCAATGAGCAGTTCTTC. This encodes CASARTGQAVNEQFF.

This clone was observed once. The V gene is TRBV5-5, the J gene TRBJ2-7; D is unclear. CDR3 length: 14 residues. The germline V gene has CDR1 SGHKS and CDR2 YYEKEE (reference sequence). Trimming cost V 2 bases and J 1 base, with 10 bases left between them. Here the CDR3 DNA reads TGTGCCAGCAGCTTAGTAGGCCGTTCCTACGAGCAGTACTTC. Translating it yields CASSLVGRSYEQYF.

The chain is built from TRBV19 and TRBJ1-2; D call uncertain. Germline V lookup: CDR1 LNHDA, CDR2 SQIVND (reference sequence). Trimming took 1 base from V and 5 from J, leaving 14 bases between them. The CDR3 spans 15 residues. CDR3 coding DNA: TGTGCCAGTAGTATAGGACTACGGCCCATATATGGCTACACCTTC. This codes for CASSIGLRPIYGYTF. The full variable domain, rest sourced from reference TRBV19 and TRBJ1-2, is DGGITQSPKYLFRKEGQNVTLSCEQNLNHDAMYWYRQDPGQGLRLIYYSQIVNDFQKGDIAEGYSVSREKKESFPLTVTSAQKNPTAFYLCASSIGLRPIYGYTFGSGTRLTVV.

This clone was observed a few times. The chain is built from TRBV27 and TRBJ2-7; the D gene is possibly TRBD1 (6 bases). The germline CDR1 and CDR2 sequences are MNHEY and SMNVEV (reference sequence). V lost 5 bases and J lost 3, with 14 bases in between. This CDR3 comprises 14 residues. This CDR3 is CASSTRDTYYEQYF. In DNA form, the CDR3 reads TGTGCCAGCAGTACCCGGGACACCTACTACGAGCAGTACTTC.

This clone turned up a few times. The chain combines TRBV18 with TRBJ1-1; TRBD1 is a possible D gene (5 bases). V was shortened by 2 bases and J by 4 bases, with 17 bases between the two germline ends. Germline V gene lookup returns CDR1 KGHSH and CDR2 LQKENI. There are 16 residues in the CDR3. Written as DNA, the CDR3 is TGTGCCAGCTCACCAGAGCTGGCCCGGGGGTTCACTGAAGCTTTCTTT. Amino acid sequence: CASSPELARGFTEAFF.

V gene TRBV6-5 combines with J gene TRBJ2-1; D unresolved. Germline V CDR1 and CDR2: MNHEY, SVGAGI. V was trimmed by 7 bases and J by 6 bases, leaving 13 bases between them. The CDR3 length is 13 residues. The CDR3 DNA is TGTGCCAGCAATGGGATTAGATCCAATGAGCAGTTCTTC. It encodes CASNGIRSNEQFF.